This T cell receptor (beta chain) was profiled in a study of T cells in Graves' hyperthyroidism and ophthalmopathy. Study findings and constraints: Blood samples included most of the expanded thyroid clonotypes exceeding 0.001.

After removal of 7 bases from V and 1 base from J, the junction contained 5 bases not matched to a gene. The germline V gene encodes CDR1 SGHAT and CDR2 FQNNGV. The CDR3 spans 14 residues. This clonotype occurred many times. Its specificity is unknown. RNA transcripts gave rise to amplified TCR beta CDR3 regions. HTBI primers were employed in a first-round RT-PCR of the TCR CDR3. One entry per CDR3 protein results from TCRdb running MiXCR on the multiplex PCR reads. The sample records over 500,000 distinct CDR3 sequences, around 16% being singletons. The cohort's ophthalmopathy patients, a group with duration under 3 months, had a Clinical Activity Score of at least 3 and a NOSPECS grade of at least 4.

V usage is TRBV11-2 and J usage is TRBJ2-3; 7 bases map to TRBD2. The clonotype originates from a woman aged 30 to 39 with Graves' ophthalmopathy. The specimen sequenced was blood. This chain's CDR3 is CASTPTSGTDTQYF. CDR3 nucleotide sequence: TGTGCCAGCACCCCAACTAGCGGCACAGATACGCAGTATTTT.